These T cell receptor beta chains were read from a single sample in a study of response to subunit inactivated influenza vaccine. TCRdb ran MiXCR on the RT-PCR reads and lists one entry per CDR3 protein. The sample yields about 650,000 distinct CDR3 sequences, around 15% seen once. This specimen consisted of PBMCs from blood, obtained 14 days before vaccination. The receptors here all came from a man between 45 and 60 years old who received an inactivated influenza vaccine. The CDR3 runs from the conserved cysteine through the conserved F or W. D genes are given only for firm matches. A clone size is listed for some rows: how often the clone was seen (once, few, many), or a class if it is expanded.

V gene	J gene	D gene	clone size	CDR3 protein	CDR3 DNA
TRBV4-2	TRBJ1-2	.	few	CASSQAAHNYGYTF	TGTGCCAGCAGCCAAGCTGCACATAACTATGGCTACACCTTC
TRBV12-3/TRBV12-4	TRBJ2-5	.	few	CASSYLGLETQYF	TGTGCCAGCAGTTATTTAGGGTTAGAGACCCAGTACTTC
TRBV5-1	TRBJ2-1	TRBD2	.	CASSSGLAEINEQFF	TGCGCCAGCAGCTCGGGACTAGCGGAAATCAATGAGCAGTTCTTC
TRBV20-1	TRBJ2-7	.	many	CSASDSSRQSNSYEQYF	TGCAGTGCCAGTGATTCCTCGAGACAGTCAAACTCCTACGAGCAGTACTTC
TRBV10-3	TRBJ1-3	TRBD1	few	CAISPGQKVSGNTIYF	TGTGCCATCAGCCCGGGACAGAAAGTTTCTGGAAACACCATATATTTT
TRBV29-1	TRBJ1-2	.	few	CSVEFRDTYYYGYTF	TGCAGCGTTGAGTTCCGGGACACCTATTACTATGGCTACACCTTC
TRBV5-1	TRBJ2-3	TRBD2	.	CASSLPGTSADTQYF	TGCGCCAGCAGCTTGCCCGGAACTAGCGCCGATACGCAGTATTTT
TRBV12-3/TRBV12-4	TRBJ2-2	TRBD1	many	CASSSGTDTGELFF	TGTGCCAGCAGTTCCGGGACAGACACCGGGGAGCTGTTTTTT
TRBV6-2/TRBV6-3	TRBJ2-2	.	.	CASSYSLSQNTGELFF	TGTGCCAGCAGTTACTCGCTATCCCAGAACACCGGGGAGCTGTTTTTT
TRBV20-1	TRBJ1-2	TRBD1	many	CSASSPTGTNYGYTF	TGCAGTGCTAGCAGTCCGACAGGGACTAACTATGGCTACACCTTC
TRBV28	TRBJ2-5	TRBD2	.	CASNTLQILAGETQYF	TGTGCCAGCAACACGCTACAGATTCTAGCGGGAGAGACCCAGTACTTC
TRBV29-1	TRBJ2-7	.	few	CSARGGPDEQYF	TGCAGCGCCAGGGGGGGTCCCGACGAGCAGTACTTC